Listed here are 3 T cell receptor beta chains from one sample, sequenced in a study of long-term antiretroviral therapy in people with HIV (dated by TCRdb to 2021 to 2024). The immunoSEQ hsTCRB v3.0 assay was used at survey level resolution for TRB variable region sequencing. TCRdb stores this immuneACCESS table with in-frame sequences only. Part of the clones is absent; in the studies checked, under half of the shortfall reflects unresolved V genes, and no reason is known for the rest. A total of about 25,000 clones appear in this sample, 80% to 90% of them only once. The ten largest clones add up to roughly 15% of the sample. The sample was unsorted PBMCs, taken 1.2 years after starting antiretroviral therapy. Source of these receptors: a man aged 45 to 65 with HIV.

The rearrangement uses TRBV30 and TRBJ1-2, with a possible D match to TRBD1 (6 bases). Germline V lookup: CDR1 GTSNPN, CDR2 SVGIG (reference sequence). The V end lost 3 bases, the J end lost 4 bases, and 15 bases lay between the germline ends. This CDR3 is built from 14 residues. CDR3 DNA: TGTGCCTGGAGAAGCCTGGGCAGGGGCTATGGCTACACCTTC. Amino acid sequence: CAWRSLGRGYGYTF.

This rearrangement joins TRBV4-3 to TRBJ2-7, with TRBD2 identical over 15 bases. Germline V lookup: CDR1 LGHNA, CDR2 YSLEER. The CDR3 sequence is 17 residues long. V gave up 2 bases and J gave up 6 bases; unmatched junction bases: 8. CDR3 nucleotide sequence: TGCGCCAGCAGCCAAACTGGGACTAGCGGGGGGCGGGGCGAGCAGTACTTC. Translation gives CASSQTGTSGGRGEQYF.

The CDR3, as DNA: TGTGCCAGCAGCTTAAGGGGGCAATTTAATTCACCCCTCCACTTT. Its translation is CASSLRGQFNSPLHF. The chain couples TRBV7-3 to TRBJ1-6; perhaps TRBD1 as D (6 bases). CDR3 length: 15 residues. The V gene's germline CDR1 is SGHTA and CDR2 FQGTGA. The V end was cut by 1 base, the J end by 6 bases, with 10 bases between.